This TCR beta chain was profiled in a study of blood T cell repertoires in COVID-19. At the level of the study: Both acute and convalescent COVID-19 samples were obtained from the United States, Italy and Spain. T cells, B-cell-depleted T cells, or PBMCs provided the cDNA or gDNA that served as material.

The CDR3 is 15 residues long. The germline V gene encodes CDR1 LNHDA and CDR2 SQIVND (reference sequence). The V segment lost 4 bases and the J segment 4 bases; nucleotides outside the gene matches: 6. Per the authors' pipeline: For nucleated cells, counts were estimated from reference gene primer amplification. This table comes from immunoSEQ multiplex PCR, and its TCRdb copy is limited to in-frame clones, with some not included. That table is the source of V, J and clone size, and D and trimming were worked out from the DNA. The sample shows under 250,000 clones, around 88% of them seen only once. The gene calls are TRBV19 and TRBJ1-5; TRBD1 aligns across 8 bases. Sequenced material: peripheral blood. The origin of this receptor is an elderly man with acute or convalescent COVID-19. The CDR3 bases are TGTGCCAGTAGTAGCCTGCGGACAGGGAATCAGCCCCAGCATTTT. Encoded protein: CASSSLRTGNQPQHF.